A single sample gave rise to the 32 T cell receptor beta chains below, sequenced in a study of shared clonotypes between healthy human individuals. Only CD45RO-negative cells positively selected for CCR7 counted as naive CD8 cells, so terminally differentiated effector memory CD45RA+ cells were excluded. Sequenced by immunoSEQ multiplex PCR; TCRdb stores in-frame clones only, minus some. There are some 2 million clones in the sample; just under 95% occur only once, and about 1.1% lies in the top ten. The specimen was naive CD8+ T cells sorted from blood. The receptors were sampled from a man aged 18 to 30 in good health.

The chain uses TRBV25-1 and TRBJ2-5; no firm D call. In germline, CDR1 is MGHDK, CDR2 SYGVNS. V was pared by 3 bases and J by 5 bases, with 13 bases between. The CDR3 extends over 14 amino acids. The CDR3 spells CASSDKSNWETQYF. The DNA of the CDR3 is TGTGCCAGCAGTGATAAAAGTAACTGGGAGACCCAGTACTTC.

The chain couples TRBV9 to TRBJ2-3; weak D call: TRBD2 (5 bases). CDR1 and CDR2 (germline): SGDLS, YYNGEE. The CDR3 totals 19 residues. V lost 4 bases and J lost 1, with 25 bases in between. This CDR3 is CASSFSSRRRLRRTDTQYF. In DNA form, the CDR3 reads TGTGCCAGCAGCTTCTCTTCGCGGAGGAGACTGCGACGCACAGATACGCAGTATTTT.

The rearrangement joins TRBV7-6 to TRBJ2-7; 8 nucleotides line up with TRBD2. Looked up from germline, CDR1 is SGHVS and CDR2 is FNYEAQ. The CDR3 totals 15 residues. After removal of 1 base from V and 6 bases from J, the junction contained 8 bases not matched to a gene. The CDR3 bases are TGTGCCAGCAGCTTAGAGCGGGGGCTTTTTATCGAGCAGTACTTC. Translating it yields CASSLERGLFIEQYF.

V is TRBV28 and J is TRBJ2-2; 7 nucleotides match TRBD2. CDR1 is MDHEN, CDR2 SYDVKM, per germline. The CDR3 length is 13 residues. The V gene end was trimmed by 11 bases and the J gene end by 2 bases; junction bases not matched to a gene: 5. CDR3 loop: CAAGGRNTGELFF. The DNA of the CDR3 is TGTGCCGCCGGGGGGAGAAACACCGGGGAGCTGTTTTTT.

The chain employs TRBV15 and TRBJ2-7, with D perhaps TRBD1 (7 bases). Trimming left V 0 bases short and J 6 bases short, with 24 bases between. Germline lookup yields CDR1 LNHNV and CDR2 YYDKDF (reference sequence). The CDR3 contains 18 residues. The CDR3 DNA is TGTGCCACCAGCAGAGATAAGCTGTCACAGGGGCCGGGGGTCGAGCAGTACTTC. The encoded protein is CATSRDKLSQGPGVEQYF.

CDR3 sequence: CASSPPVSWSTEAFF. CDR3 in DNA: TGTGCCAGCAGCCCGCCCGTGTCGTGGAGCACTGAAGCTTTCTTT. The rearrangement uses TRBV9 and TRBJ1-1; D is unresolved. This CDR3 comprises 15 residues. With 4 bases removed from V and 4 bases from J, the gap between germline ends came to 17 bases. The V gene's germline CDR1 is SGDLS and CDR2 YYNGEE. Supplemented by reference TRBV9 and TRBJ1-1, the full variable domain reads DSGVTQTPKHLITATGQRVTLRCSPRSGDLSVYWYQQSLDQGLQFLIQYYNGEERAKGNILERFSAQQFPDLHSELNLSSLELGDSALYFCASSPPVSWSTEAFFGQGTRLTVV.

The chain employs TRBV4-1 and TRBJ1-4, with a possible D match to TRBD1 (5 bases). Trimming removed 3 bases at V and 7 bases at J, with 18 bases between. From germline, CDR1 is MGHRA and CDR2 YSYEKL. The CDR3 is 16 residues long. The CDR3 DNA follows: TGCGCCAGCAGCCAGGAACAGGCCCTACTTACTGAAAAACTGTTTTTT. Encoded protein: CASSQEQALLTEKLFF.

The chain couples TRBV4-3 to TRBJ2-3; D ambiguous. There are 16 residues in the CDR3. V was clipped by 0 bases and J by 2 bases, with 12 bases between them. Germline V lookup: CDR1 LGHNA, CDR2 YSLEER. The CDR3 is CASSQEGPHNTDTQYF. CDR3 DNA sequence: TGCGCCAGCAGCCAAGAAGGGCCGCACAACACAGATACGCAGTATTTT.

The chain combines TRBV6-1 with TRBJ2-2; the match to TRBD2 covers 8 bases. This CDR3 has 15 amino acids. The V gene end was trimmed by 7 bases and the J gene end by 0 bases; junction bases not matched to a gene: 4. Germline assignment: CDR1 MNHNS and CDR2 SASEGT. For the CDR3, the DNA is TGTGCCAGCAACTTAGCGGGGCCGAACACCGGGGAGCTGTTTTTT. Residues: CASNLAGPNTGELFF.

The chain combines TRBV7-9 with TRBJ1-2; TRBD1 might be the D (5 bases). V was pared by 5 bases and J by 4 bases, with 17 bases between. CDR1 is SEHNR and CDR2 is FQNEAQ in the germline V gene (reference sequence). There are 15 residues in the CDR3. The CDR3: CASSGEDIVVYGYTF. As DNA, the CDR3 is TGTGCCAGCAGCGGGGAGGACATCGTTGTCTATGGCTACACCTTC. The full variable domain, in which reference TRBV7-9 and TRBJ1-2 provide the parts outside the CDR3, is DTGVSQNPRHKITKRGQNVTFRCDPISEHNRLYWYRQTLGQGPEFLTYFQNEAQLEKSRLLSDRFSAERPKGSFSTLEIQRTEQGDSAMYLCASSGEDIVVYGYTFGSGTRLTVV.

This clone was found once. The chain joins TRBV14 to TRBJ2-4, with TRBD2 as a possible D gene (6 bases). In germline, CDR1 is SGHDN, CDR2 FVKESK. V lost 0 bases to trimming and J lost 5 bases, with 11 bases between them. This CDR3 is built from 15 residues. CDR3 bases: TGTGCCAGCAGCCAAGAGCCCACGGGAGAAAACATTCAGTACTTC. This translates into CASSQEPTGENIQYF.

Concerning this clone: The junction differs from germline at one of its ends, possibly a read error. V gene TRBV7-7 combines with J gene TRBJ2-1; D might be TRBD1 (7 bases). CDR1 is SSHAT and CDR2 is FNYEAQ in the germline V gene (reference sequence). The CDR3 runs to 15 residues. Written as DNA, the CDR3 is TGTGCTAGCAGCTTAGCGGCAGGGGGTTTTCATGAGCAGTTCTTC. Translation gives CASSLAAGGFHEQFF.

The chain couples TRBV7-3 to TRBJ2-2; D gene ambiguous. This CDR3 region has 13 residues. Germline lookup yields CDR1 SGHTA and CDR2 FQGTGA. Trimming cost V 5 bases and J 4 bases, with 8 bases left between them. The CDR3 region is CASSLVRTGELFF. The CDR3 DNA reads TGTGCCAGCAGCCTTGTTCGCACCGGGGAGCTGTTTTTT.

This chain joins TRBV7-9 and TRBJ1-1; D ambiguous. Germline V lookup: CDR1 SEHNR, CDR2 FQNEAQ (reference sequence). V lost 2 bases, J lost 4 bases, and 14 bases lay in between. The CDR3 covers 15 residues. CDR3 sequence reads: CASSLNLGTTTEAFF. The CDR3 nucleotides are TGTGCCAGCAGCTTAAACCTGGGAACGACCACTGAAGCTTTCTTT.

Turning to this clone: The same CDR3 can be traced to other DNA sequences in this sample. The rearrangement joins TRBV19 to TRBJ1-5, with D hard to call. The CDR3 loop spans 15 amino acids. Germline values: CDR1 LNHDA, CDR2 SQIVND (reference sequence). V was clipped by 0 bases and J by 0 bases, with 6 bases between them. The CDR3 here is CASSIDGDSNQPQHF. The CDR3 DNA is TGTGCCAGTAGTATAGACGGAGATAGCAATCAGCCCCAGCATTTT.

Comment on this clone: This CDR3 is also generated by other DNA sequences in the sample. The CDR3 DNA follows: TGTGCCAGCAGTTTATCAGCGGGAGCGGGAACCGGGGAGCTGTTTTTT. Its protein product is CASSLSAGAGTGELFF. The V gene is TRBV27, the J gene TRBJ2-2, with TRBD2 identical over 8 bases. Trimming removed 0 bases from V and 5 bases from J; junction bases left unmatched: 5. Germline CDR1 MNHEY, CDR2 SMNVEV (reference sequence). The CDR3 length is 16 residues.

The genes are TRBV6-5 and TRBJ2-5; 8 bases fit TRBD2. The CDR3 length is 12 residues. Germline trimming cut 9 bases from V and 4 bases from J; bases unmatched to any gene: 4. CDR1 MNHEY and CDR2 SVGAGI come from the germline V gene. The CDR3, as DNA: TGTGCCAGTCAGGCGGGGGGAGAGACCCAGTACTTC. It codes for CASQAGGETQYF.

The chain is built from TRBV7-8 and TRBJ2-7, with TRBD2 matching over 8 bases. The CDR3 is 15 amino acids. Germline loops: CDR1 SGHVS, CDR2 FQNEAQ. V dropped 5 bases and J dropped 2; count of bases not matched to a gene: 8. The CDR3 protein is CASSPRTSRTYEQYF. CDR3 in DNA: TGTGCCAGCAGCCCGCGGACTAGCAGGACCTACGAGCAGTACTTC.

V usage is TRBV4-1 and J usage is TRBJ2-7, with D uncertain. V dropped 1 base and J dropped 3 bases, with 19 bases sitting between them. Germline CDR1 MGHRA, CDR2 YSYEKL. This CDR3 spans 17 amino acids. CDR3 sequence: CASSQVFLTEKSYEQYF. The CDR3 DNA reads as TGCGCCAGCAGCCAAGTTTTTTTAACAGAGAAGAGCTACGAGCAGTACTTC.

The chain is built from TRBV5-4 and TRBJ1-5; maybe TRBD1 (5 bases). The V gene lost 6 bases and the J gene lost 0 bases, with 22 bases spanning the gap. There are 18 residues in the CDR3. In germline, CDR1 is SGHNT, CDR2 YYREEE (reference sequence). The CDR3, as DNA: TGTGCCAGCATAATCACTGGCAGGGATGTGCTTAGCAATCAGCCCCAGCATTTT. This codes for CASIITGRDVLSNQPQHF.

The count of this clone is one. The gene calls are TRBV10-1 and TRBJ2-7, with 9 positions matching TRBD2. The CDR3 has 14 amino acids. CDR1 is WNHNN, CDR2 SYGVQD, per germline (reference sequence). The junction had 2 bases not matched to a gene; V was cut back by 3 bases and J by 2 bases. The CDR3 nucleotides read TGCGCCAGCAGTGATAGCGGGGGAACCTACGAGCAGTACTTC. Amino acids: CASSDSGGTYEQYF.

The chain joins TRBV5-4 to TRBJ2-7; 10 bases fit TRBD1. The J segment lost 5 bases and the V segment lost 4 bases, leaving 6 bases of the junction unmatched. Germline assignment: CDR1 SGHNT and CDR2 YYREEE (reference sequence). The CDR3 consists of 14 residues. CDR3 region: CASSLDRGQNEQYF. CDR3 sequence (DNA): TGTGCCAGCAGCCTAGACAGGGGGCAAAACGAGCAGTACTTC.

The chain carries TRBV11-2 and TRBJ2-7; D possibly uses TRBD1 or TRBD2 (5 bases each). The germline V gene encodes CDR1 SGHAT and CDR2 FQNNGV. The germline V and J ends were trimmed by 5 bases and 2 bases, with 16 bases remaining between them. The CDR3 totals 15 residues. This CDR3 is CASSVGRTITYEQYF. CDR3 coding DNA: TGTGCCAGCAGCGTGGGACGGACAATCACCTACGAGCAGTACTTC.

The rearrangement joins TRBV10-3 to TRBJ2-2; D uncertain. Per germline, CDR1 ENHRY and CDR2 SYGVKD. Trimming stripped 3 bases from V and 7 bases from J, with 6 bases between. CDR3 size: 12 residues. The CDR3 loop is CAISEASGELFF. As DNA, the CDR3 is TGTGCCATCAGTGAAGCTAGCGGGGAGCTGTTTTTT.

This clone was detected only a few times. This sample also contains other DNA sequences that code for the same CDR3. This sequence joins TRBV6-5 and TRBJ2-2; TRBD1 aligns across 9 bases. The V segment lost 0 bases and the J segment 3 bases; nucleotides outside the gene matches: 2. Germline CDR1 MNHEY, CDR2 SVGAGI. The CDR3 runs to 16 residues. DNA for the CDR3: TGTGCCAGCAGTTACTCCGGGACAGGGTACACCGGGGAGCTGTTTTTT. Protein sequence: CASSYSGTGYTGELFF.

The chain couples TRBV4-3 to TRBJ2-5, with TRBD1 identical over 10 bases. The V segment lost 0 bases and the J segment 5 bases; nucleotides outside the gene matches: 6. This CDR3 contains 16 residues. Germline assignment: CDR1 LGHNA and CDR2 YSLEER. Here the CDR3 reads CASSQDLEGQGETQYF. The CDR3 coding sequence is TGCGCCAGCAGCCAAGATCTAGAGGGACAGGGGGAGACCCAGTACTTC.

The V and J genes are TRBV9 and TRBJ2-1, with 10 nucleotides matching TRBD2. The V gene's germline CDR1 is SGDLS and CDR2 YYNGEE. The trim removed 3 bases at V and 0 bases at J, leaving 6 bases unmatched. This CDR3 comprises 17 residues. The CDR3, as DNA: TGTGCCAGCAGCGCCACTAGCGGGGCAAGCTCCTACAATGAGCAGTTCTTC. Its protein product is CASSATSGASSYNEQFF.

J is TRBJ2-1 and V is TRBV7-9; D is perhaps TRBD1 or TRBD2 (6 bases each). The CDR3 has 14 residues. Germline-derived CDR1 and CDR2 are SEHNR and FQNEAQ (reference sequence). Trimming removed 4 bases at V and 7 bases at J, with 14 bases between. CDR3 DNA: TGTGCCAGCAGCTACCCGGAGGGGGTTAATGAGCAGTTCTTC. This sequence encodes CASSYPEGVNEQFF.

The chain links TRBV28 to TRBJ2-7, with TRBD1 matching 8 bases. The germline V gene has CDR1 MDHEN and CDR2 SYDVKM. The V gene end was trimmed by 5 bases and the J gene end by 4 bases; junction bases not matched to a gene: 4. CDR3 length equals 13 residues. As DNA, the CDR3 is TGTGCCAGCAGTCTGGGACAGGAGTACGAGCAGTACTTC. This translates into CASSLGQEYEQYF.

J is TRBJ1-2 and V is TRBV7-3; the D gene is possibly TRBD1 (5 bases). Germline assignment: CDR1 SGHTA and CDR2 FQGTGA. V was cut by 2 bases and J by 7 bases, with 11 bases left in between. This CDR3 comprises 13 residues. This chain's CDR3 is CASSLEEGVGYTF. CDR3 sequence (DNA): TGTGCCAGCAGCTTAGAAGAAGGGGTTGGCTACACCTTC.

In nucleotides, the CDR3 is TGTGCCAGCAGCTTACTCCAGGGGGCCACCGGGGAGCTGTTTTTT. It encodes CASSLLQGATGELFF. This chain links TRBV7-9 with TRBJ2-2, with TRBD1 matching over 8 bases. Germline V gene lookup returns CDR1 SEHNR and CDR2 FQNEAQ (reference sequence). Losses at the gene ends were 2 bases for V and 4 bases for J; bases not matched to a gene: 3. The CDR3 is made up of 15 amino acids.

This sequence joins TRBV4-1 and TRBJ2-5; 7 positions match TRBD1. This CDR3 comprises 14 residues. Germline V gene lookup returns CDR1 MGHRA and CDR2 YSYEKL. The ends lost 3 bases at V and 7 bases at J; junction bases unmatched: 8. CDR3 sequence (DNA): TGCGCCAGCAGCCACGAGGGACAGATTACGACCCAGTACTTC. Residues: CASSHEGQITTQYF.